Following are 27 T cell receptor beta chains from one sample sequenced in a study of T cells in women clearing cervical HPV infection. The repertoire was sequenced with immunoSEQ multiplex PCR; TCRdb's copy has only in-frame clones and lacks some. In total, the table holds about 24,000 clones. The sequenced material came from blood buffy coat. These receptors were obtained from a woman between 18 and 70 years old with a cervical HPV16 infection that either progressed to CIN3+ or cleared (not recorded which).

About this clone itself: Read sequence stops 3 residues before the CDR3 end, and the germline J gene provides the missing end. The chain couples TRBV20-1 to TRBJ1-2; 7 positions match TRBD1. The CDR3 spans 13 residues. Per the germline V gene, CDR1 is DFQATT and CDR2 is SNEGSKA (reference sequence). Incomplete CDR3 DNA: TGCAGTGCTCCTGACAGGGCTTTGTTGGGC. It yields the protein CSAPDRALLG. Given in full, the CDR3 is CSAPDRALLGYTF.

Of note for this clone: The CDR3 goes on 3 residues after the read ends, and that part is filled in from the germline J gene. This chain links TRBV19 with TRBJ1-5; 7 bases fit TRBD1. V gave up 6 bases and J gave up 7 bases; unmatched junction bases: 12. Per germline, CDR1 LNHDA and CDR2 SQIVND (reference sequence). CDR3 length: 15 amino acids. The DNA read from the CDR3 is TGTGCCAGTAGCCAGTCCGGACAGGCTAGACAGCCC. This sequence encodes CASSQSGQARQP. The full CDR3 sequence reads CASSQSGQARQPQHF.

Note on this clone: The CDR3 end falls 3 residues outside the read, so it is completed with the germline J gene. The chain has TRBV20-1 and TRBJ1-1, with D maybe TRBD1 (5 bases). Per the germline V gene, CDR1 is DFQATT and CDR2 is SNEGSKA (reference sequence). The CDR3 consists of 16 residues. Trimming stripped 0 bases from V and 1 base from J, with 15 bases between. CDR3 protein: CSARESRANRNTEAFF. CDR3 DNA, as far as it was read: TGCAGTGCTAGAGAGTCCAGGGCTAATAGGAACACTGAA.

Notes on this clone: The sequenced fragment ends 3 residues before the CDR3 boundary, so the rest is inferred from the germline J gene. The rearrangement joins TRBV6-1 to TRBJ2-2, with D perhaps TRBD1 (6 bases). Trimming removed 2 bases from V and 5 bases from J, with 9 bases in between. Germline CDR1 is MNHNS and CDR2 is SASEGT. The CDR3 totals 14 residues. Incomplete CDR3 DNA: TGTGCCAGCAGTGAATCCACAGGGACCGGGGAG. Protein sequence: CASSESTGTGE. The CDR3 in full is CASSESTGTGELFF.

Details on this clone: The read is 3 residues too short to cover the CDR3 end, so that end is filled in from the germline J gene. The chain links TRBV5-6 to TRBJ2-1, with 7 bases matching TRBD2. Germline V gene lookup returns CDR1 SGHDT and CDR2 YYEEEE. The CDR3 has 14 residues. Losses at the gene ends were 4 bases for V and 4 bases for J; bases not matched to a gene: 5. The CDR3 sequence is CASSRGVRYNEQFF. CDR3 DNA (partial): TGTGCCAGCAGCCGGGGGGTTAGATACAATGAG.

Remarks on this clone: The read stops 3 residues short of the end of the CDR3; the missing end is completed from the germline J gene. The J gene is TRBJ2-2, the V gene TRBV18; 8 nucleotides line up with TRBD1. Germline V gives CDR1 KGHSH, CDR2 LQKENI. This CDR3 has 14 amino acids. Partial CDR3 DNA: TGTGCCAGCTCAGCATCCACAGGGGGTTCACCG. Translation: CASSASTGGSP. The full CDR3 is CASSASTGGSPLFF.

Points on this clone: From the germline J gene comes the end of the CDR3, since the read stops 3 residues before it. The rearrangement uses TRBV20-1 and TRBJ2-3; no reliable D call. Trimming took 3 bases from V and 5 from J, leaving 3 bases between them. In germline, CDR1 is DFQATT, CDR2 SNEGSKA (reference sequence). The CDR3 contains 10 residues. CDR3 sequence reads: CSASKDTQYF. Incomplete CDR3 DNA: TGCAGTGCTAGTAAAGATACG.

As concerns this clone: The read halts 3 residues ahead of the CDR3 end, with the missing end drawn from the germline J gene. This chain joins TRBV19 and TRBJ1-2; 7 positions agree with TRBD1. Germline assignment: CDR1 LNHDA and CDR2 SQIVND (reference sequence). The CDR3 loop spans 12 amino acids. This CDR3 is CASRTGLNGYTF. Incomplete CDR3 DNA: TGTGCCAGTAGGACAGGGTTGAACGGC.

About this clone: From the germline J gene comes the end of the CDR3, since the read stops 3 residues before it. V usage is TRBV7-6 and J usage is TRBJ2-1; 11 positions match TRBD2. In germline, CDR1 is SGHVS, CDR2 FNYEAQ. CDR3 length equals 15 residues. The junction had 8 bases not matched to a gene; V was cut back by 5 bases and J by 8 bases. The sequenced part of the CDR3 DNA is TGTGCCAGCAGCGCAATAGCGGGAGGGAGCCATGAG. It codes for CASSAIAGGSHE. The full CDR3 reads CASSAIAGGSHEQFF.

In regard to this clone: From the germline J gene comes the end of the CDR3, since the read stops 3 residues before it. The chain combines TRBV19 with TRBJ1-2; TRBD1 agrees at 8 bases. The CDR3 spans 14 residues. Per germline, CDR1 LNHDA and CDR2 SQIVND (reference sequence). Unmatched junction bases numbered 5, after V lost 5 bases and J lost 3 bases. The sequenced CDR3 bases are TGTGCCAGTAGTGCCGGGACAGGCTACTATGGC. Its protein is CASSAGTGYYG. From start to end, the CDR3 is CASSAGTGYYGYTF.

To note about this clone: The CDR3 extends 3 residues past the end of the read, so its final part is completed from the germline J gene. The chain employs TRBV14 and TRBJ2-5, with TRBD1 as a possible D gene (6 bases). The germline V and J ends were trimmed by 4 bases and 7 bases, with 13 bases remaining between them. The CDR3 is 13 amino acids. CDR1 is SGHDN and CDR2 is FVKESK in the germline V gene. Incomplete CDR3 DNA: TGTGCCAGCAGCCTAACAGGGAAGGCGACC. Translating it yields CASSLTGKAT. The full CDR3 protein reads CASSLTGKATQYF.

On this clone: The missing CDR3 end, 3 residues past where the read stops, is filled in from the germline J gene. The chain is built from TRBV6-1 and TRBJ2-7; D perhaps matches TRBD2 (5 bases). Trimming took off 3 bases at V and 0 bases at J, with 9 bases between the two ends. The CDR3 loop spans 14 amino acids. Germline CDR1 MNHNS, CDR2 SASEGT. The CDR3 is CASSESGSSYEQYF. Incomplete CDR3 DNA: TGTGCCAGCAGTGAGAGCGGTAGCTCCTACGAG.

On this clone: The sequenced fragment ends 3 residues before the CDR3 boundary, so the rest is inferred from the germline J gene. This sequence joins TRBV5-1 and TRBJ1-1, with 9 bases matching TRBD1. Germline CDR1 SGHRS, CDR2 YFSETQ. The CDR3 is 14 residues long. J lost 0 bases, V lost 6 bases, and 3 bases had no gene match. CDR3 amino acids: CASKGQGLNTEAFF. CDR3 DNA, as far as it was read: TGCGCCAGCAAGGGACAGGGACTGAACACTGAA.

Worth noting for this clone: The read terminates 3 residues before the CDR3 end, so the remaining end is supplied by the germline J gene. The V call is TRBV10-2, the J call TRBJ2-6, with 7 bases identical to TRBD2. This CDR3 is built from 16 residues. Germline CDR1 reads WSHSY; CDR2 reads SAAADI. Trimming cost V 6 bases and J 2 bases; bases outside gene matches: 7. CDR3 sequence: CASSPGGGAGANVLTF. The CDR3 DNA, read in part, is TGCGCCAGCAGCCCCGGGGGAGGGGCTGGGGCCAACGTC.

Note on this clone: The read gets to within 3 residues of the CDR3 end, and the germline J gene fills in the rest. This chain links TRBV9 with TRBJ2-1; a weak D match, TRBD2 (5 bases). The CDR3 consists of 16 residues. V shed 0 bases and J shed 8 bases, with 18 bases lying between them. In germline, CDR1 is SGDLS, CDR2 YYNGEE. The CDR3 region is CASSVATSEPGYEQFF. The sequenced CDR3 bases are TGTGCCAGCAGCGTAGCTACGAGTGAGCCGGGGTATGAG.

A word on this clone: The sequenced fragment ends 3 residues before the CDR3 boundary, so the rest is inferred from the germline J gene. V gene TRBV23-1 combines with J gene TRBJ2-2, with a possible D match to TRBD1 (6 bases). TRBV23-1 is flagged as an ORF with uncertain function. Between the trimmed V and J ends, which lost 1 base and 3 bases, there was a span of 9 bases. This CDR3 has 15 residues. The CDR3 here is CASSQFTGHTGELFF. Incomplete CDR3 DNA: TGCGCCAGCAGTCAATTTACAGGGCACACCGGGGAG.

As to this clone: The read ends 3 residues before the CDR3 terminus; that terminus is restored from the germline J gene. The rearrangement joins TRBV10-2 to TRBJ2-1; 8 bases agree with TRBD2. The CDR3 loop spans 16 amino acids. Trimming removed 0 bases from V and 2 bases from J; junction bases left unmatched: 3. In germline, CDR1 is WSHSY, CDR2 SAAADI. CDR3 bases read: TGCGCCAGCAGTGAGTCGGTAGCGGGAACCTACAATGAG. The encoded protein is CASSESVAGTYNE. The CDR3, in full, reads CASSESVAGTYNEQFF.

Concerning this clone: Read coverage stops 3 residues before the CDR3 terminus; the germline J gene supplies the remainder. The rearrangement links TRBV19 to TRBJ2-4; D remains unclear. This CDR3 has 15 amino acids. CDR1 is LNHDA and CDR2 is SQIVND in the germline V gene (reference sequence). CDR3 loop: CASSIRSRSNYGQYF. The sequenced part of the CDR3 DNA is TGTGCCAGTAGTATTCGGTCCAGATCCAACTATGGT.

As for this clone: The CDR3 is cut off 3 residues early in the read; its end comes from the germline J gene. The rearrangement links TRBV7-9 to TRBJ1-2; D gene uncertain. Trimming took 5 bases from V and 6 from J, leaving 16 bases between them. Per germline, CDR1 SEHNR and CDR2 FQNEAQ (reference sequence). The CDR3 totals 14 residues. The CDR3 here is CASSPKRSGDGYTF. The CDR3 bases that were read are TGTGCCAGCAGCCCGAAACGGTCAGGCGATGGC. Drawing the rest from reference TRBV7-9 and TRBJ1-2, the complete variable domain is DTGVSQNPRHKITKRGQNVTFRCDPISEHNRLYWYRQTLGQGPEFLTYFQNEAQLEKSRLLSDRFSAERPKGSFSTLEIQRTEQGDSAMYLCASSPKRSGDGYTFGSGTRLTVV.

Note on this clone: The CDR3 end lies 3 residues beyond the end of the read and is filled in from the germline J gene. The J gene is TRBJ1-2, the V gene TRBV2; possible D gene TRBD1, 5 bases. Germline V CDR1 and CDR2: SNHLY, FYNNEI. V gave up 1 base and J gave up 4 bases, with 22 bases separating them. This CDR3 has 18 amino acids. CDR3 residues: CASSEVVTDPQISYGYTF. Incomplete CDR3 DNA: TGTGCCAGCAGTGAAGTGGTGACAGATCCGCAGATATCCTATGGC.

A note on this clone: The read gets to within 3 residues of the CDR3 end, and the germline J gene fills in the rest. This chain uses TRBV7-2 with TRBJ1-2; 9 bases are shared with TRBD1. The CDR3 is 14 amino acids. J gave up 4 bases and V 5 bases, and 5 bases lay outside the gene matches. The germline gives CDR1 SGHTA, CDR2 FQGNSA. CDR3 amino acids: CASSPGQGGYGYTF. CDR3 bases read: TGTGCCAGCAGCCCGGGACAGGGAGGCTATGGC.

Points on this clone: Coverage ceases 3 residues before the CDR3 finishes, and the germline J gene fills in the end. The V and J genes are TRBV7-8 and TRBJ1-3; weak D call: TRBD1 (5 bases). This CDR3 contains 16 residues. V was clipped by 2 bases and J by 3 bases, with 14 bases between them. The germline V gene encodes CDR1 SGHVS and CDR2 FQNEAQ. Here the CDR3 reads CASSLQTDLSGNTIYF. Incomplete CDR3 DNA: TGTGCCAGCAGCTTACAGACAGATCTAAGTGGAAACACC. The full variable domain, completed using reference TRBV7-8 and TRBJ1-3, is GAGVSQSPRYKVAKRGQDVALRCDPISGHVSLFWYQQALGQGPEFLTYFQNEAQLDKSGLPSDRFFAERPEGSVSTLKIQRTQQEDSAVYLCASSLQTDLSGNTIYFGEGSWLTVV.

Incomplete CDR3 DNA: TGCGCCAGCAGCCTACAGGGTGAGACC. This translates into CASSLQGET. The entire CDR3 protein is CASSLQGETQYF. The chain carries TRBV5-1 and TRBJ2-5, with D perhaps TRBD1 (6 bases). The DNA ends 3 residues before the CDR3 does, and the rest of the CDR3 is filled in from the germline J gene. Trimming took 4 bases from V and 5 from J, leaving 9 bases between them. This CDR3 comprises 12 residues. Germline assignment: CDR1 SGHRS and CDR2 YFSETQ.

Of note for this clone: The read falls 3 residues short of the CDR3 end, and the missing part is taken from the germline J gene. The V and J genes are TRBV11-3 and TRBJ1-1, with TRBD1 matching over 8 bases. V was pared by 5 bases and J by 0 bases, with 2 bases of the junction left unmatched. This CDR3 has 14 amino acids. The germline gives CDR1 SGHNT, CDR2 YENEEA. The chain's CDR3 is CASSPTGVNTEAFF. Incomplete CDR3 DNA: TGTGCCAGCAGCCCGACAGGGGTGAACACTGAA.

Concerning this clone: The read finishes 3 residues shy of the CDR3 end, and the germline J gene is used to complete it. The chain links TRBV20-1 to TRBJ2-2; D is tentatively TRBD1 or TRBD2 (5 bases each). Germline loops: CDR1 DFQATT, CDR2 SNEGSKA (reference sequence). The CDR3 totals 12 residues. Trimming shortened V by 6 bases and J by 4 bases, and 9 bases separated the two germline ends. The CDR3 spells CSAERGTGELFF. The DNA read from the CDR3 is TGCAGTGCCGAGAGGGGCACCGGGGAG.

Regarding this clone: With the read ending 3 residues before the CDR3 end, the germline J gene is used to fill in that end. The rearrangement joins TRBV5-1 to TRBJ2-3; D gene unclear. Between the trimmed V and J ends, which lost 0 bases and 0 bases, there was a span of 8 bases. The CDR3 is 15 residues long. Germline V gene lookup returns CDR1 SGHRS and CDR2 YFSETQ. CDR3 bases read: TGCGCCAGCAGCTTGGACTCTACTAGCACAGATACG. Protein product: CASSLDSTSTDT. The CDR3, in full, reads CASSLDSTSTDTQYF.

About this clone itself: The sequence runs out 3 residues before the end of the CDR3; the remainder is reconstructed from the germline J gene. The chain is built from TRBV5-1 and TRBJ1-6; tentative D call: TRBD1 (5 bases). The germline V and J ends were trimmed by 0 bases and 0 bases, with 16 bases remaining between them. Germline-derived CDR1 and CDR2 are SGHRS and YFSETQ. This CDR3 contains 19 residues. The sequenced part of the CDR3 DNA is TGCGCCAGCAGCTTGGGGGTGTCGACAGACAGCTCCTATAATTCACCC. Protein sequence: CASSLGVSTDSSYNSP. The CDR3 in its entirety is CASSLGVSTDSSYNSPLHF.